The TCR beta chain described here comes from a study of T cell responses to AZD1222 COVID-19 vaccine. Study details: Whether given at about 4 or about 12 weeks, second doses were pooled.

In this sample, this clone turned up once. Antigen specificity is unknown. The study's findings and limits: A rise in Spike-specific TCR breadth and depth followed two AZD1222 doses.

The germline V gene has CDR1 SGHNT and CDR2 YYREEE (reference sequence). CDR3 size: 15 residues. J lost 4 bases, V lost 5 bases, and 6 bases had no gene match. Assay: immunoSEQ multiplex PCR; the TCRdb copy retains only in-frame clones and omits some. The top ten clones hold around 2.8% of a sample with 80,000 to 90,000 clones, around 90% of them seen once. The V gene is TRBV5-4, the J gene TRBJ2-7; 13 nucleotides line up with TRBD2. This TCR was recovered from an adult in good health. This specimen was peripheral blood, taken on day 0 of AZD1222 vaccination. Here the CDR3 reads CASRLLAGGPYEQYF. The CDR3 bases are TGTGCCAGCAGATTACTAGCGGGAGGGCCATACGAGCAGTACTTC.